The following is a T cell receptor (beta chain) sequence with its context. No antigen is known for it. The method was immunoSEQ multiplex PCR; TCRdb's version includes in-frame clones alone and lacks a portion of them. Among roughly 5,200 clones listed, 91% were seen once. The sample originates from a study of neoadjuvant nivolumab and ipilimumab in lung cancer. Study-level results: Resected tumors had greater TCR richness and clonality than uninvolved lung. Pathologic regression was not significantly tied to TCR clonality. From pretherapy to surgery, tumor richness and clonality rose with dual therapy. Resected-tumor TCR richness correlated positively with pretherapy blood richness.

The CDR3 contains 13 residues. Losses at the gene ends were 5 bases for V and 6 bases for J; bases not matched to a gene: 6. Germline lookup yields CDR1 SEHNR and CDR2 FQNEAQ (reference sequence). The chain links TRBV7-9 to TRBJ1-1; 7 bases line up with TRBD1. The source of this sequence is an adult with non-small cell lung cancer. Some clones in this sample may be carry-over from other donors' samples. The sequenced sample was blood, obtained after neoadjuvant nivolumab, alone or with ipilimumab, at or shortly before surgery. CDR3 sequence (DNA): TGTGCCAGCAGCGCCAGACAGGGCTCTGAAGCTTTCTTT. This encodes CASSARQGSEAFF.